This T cell receptor (beta chain) appears in the sequencing data of a study of blood T cell repertoires in COVID-19. Turning to the study itself: From the United States, Italy and Spain came samples of acute and convalescent COVID-19.

This clone has just one count. Profiling relied on immunoSEQ multiplex PCR, and the TCRdb table lists in-frame clones only, not all of them. In the table there are about 260,000 clones, around 87% of which are singletons. The receptor was derived from a woman aged 40 to 50 who had recovered from COVID-19. Specimen: peripheral blood.

The CDR3: CASGLEQGGYSNQPQHF. The CDR3 DNA reads TGTGCTAGTGGTTTAGAACAGGGGGGATATAGCAATCAGCCCCAGCATTTT. V is TRBV12-5 and J is TRBJ1-5, with 8 nucleotides matching TRBD1. With V trimmed by 3 bases and J by 0 bases, 7 bases remained unmatched. Germline loops: CDR1 LGHNT, CDR2 FRNRAP. CDR3 length equals 17 residues.